The 2 T cell receptor beta chains in this list originate from one sample, sequenced in a study of cytomegalovirus exposure and HLA in healthy donors. PCR involved 60 Vbeta and 13 Jbeta primers. Assay used: immunoSEQ multiplex PCR; TCRdb lists only in-frame clones, some missing. The data hold around 210,000 clones, with around 80% observed a single time. The sequenced sample was PBMCs. Receptors were obtained from a boy aged 10-17 years in good health and CMV-seronegative.

V is TRBV14 and J is TRBJ1-3; TRBD1 aligns across 9 bases. V gave up 3 bases and J gave up 0 bases; unmatched junction bases: 9. The CDR3 length is 18 residues. Germline V gene data show CDR1 as SGHDN and CDR2 as FVKESK. The CDR3 here is CASSHRDRAPSSGNTIYF. CDR3 DNA sequence: TGTGCCAGCAGCCACCGGGACAGGGCCCCCTCCTCTGGAAACACCATATATTTT.

This chain connects TRBV19 to TRBJ2-7, with a possible D match to TRBD2 (7 bases). Germline values: CDR1 LNHDA, CDR2 SQIVND (reference sequence). The CDR3 extends over 17 amino acids. V was shortened by 6 bases and J by 2 bases, with 23 bases between the two germline ends. The CDR3 region is CASSPGRGKIGAYEQYF. The CDR3 region has the DNA TGTGCCAGTAGCCCGGGGAGGGGGAAAATTGGGGCCTACGAGCAGTACTTC.